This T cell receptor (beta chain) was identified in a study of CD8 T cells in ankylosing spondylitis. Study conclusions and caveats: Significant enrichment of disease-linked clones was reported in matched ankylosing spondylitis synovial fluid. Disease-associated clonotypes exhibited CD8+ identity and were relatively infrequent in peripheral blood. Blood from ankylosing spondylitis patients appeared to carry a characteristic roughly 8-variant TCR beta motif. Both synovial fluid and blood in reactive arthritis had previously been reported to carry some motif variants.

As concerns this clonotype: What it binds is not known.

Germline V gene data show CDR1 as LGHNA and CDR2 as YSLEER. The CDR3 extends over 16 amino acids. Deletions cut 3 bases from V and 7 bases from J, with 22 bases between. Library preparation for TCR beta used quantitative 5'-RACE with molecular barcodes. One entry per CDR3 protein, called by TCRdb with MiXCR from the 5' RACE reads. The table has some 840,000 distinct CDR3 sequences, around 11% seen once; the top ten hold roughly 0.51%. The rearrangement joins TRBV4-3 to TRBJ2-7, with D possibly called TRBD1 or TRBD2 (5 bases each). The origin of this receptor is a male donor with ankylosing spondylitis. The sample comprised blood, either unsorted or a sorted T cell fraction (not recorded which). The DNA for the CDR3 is TGCGCCAGCAGCCACCGAGGGGCAGAGGGAGTGGATGAGCAGTACTTC. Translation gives CASSHRGAEGVDEQYF.